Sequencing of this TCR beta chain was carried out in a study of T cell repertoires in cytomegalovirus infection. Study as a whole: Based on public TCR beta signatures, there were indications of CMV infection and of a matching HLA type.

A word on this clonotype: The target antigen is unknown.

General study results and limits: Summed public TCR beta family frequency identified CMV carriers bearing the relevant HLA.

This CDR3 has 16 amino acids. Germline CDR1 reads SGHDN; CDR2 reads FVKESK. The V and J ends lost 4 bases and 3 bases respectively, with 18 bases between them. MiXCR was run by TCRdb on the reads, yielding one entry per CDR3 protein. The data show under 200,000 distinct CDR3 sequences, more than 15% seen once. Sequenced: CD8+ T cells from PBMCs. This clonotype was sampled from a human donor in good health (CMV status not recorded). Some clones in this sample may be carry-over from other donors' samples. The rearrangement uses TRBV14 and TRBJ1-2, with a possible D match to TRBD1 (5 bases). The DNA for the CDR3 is TGTGCCAGCAGCCGCCTCGCCGGGACGGCTCACTATGGCTACACCTTC. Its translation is CASSRLAGTAHYGYTF.